This T cell receptor (beta chain) was sequenced in a study of T cells in Graves' hyperthyroidism and ophthalmopathy. Study at large: The authors collected peripheral blood at initial diagnosis, before any treatment.

Germline CDR1 SEHNR, CDR2 FQNEAQ (reference sequence). The CDR3 extends over 14 amino acids. Deletions cut 5 bases from V and 8 bases from J, with 18 bases between. Overall study findings and caveats: Blood held most thyroid clonotypes expanded above 0.001 frequency. The model forecast ophthalmopathy, anticipating it by a median approximately 6.2 months before onset.

In regard to this clonotype: Its antigen is unknown.

Amplification yielded TCR beta CDR3 regions, with RNA transcripts as the source. TCR CDR3 underwent first-round RT-PCR with the HTBI primer set. MiXCR was run by TCRdb on the multiplex PCR reads, yielding one entry per CDR3 protein. Among approximately 590,000 distinct CDR3 sequences, approximately 15% were seen once, and the ten largest hold under 8%. This chain connects TRBV7-9 to TRBJ1-1; D is unclear. Sequencing used blood. This TCR was sampled from a woman aged 30 to 39 with Graves' hyperthyroidism. This chain's CDR3 is CASSPPGSLREAFF. The CDR3 DNA follows: TGTGCCAGCAGCCCCCCGGGGTCCTTGCGCGAAGCTTTCTTT.